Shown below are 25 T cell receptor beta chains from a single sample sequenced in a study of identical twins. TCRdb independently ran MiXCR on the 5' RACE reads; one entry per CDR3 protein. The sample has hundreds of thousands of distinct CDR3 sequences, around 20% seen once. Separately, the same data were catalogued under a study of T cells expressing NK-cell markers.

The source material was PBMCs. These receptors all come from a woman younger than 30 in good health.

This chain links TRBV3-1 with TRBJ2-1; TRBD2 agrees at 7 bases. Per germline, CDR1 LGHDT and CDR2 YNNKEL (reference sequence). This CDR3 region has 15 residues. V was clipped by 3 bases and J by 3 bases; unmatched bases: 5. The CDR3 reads CASSQPGLYYNEQFF. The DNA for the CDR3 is TGTGCCAGCAGCCAGCCGGGACTATACTACAATGAGCAGTTCTTC.

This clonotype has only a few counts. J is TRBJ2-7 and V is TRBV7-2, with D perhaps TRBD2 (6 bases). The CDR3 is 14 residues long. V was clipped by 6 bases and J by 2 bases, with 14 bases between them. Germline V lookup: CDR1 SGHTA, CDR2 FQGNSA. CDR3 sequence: CASSDRDSAYEQYF. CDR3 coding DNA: TGTGCCAGCAGTGACCGGGACTCCGCCTACGAGCAGTACTTC. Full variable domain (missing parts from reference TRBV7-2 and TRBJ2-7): GAGVSQSPSNKVTEKGKDVELRCDPISGHTALYWYRQSLGQGLEFLIYFQGNSAPDKSGLPSDRFSAERTGGSVSTLTIQRTQQEDSAVYLCASSDRDSAYEQYFGPGTRLTVT.

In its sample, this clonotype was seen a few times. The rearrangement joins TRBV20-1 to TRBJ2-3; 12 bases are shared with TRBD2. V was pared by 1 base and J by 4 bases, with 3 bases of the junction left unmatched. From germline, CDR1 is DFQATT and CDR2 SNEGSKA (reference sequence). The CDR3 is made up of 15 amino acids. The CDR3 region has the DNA TGCAGTGCTAGAGTCCTAGCGGGAGGGCCAGATACGCAGTATTTT. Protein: CSARVLAGGPDTQYF.

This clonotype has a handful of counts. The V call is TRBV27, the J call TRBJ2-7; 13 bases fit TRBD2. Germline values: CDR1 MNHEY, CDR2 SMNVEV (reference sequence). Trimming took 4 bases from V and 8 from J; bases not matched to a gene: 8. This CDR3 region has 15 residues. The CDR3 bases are TGTGCCAGCAGTTCCGCACTAGCGGGAGGGGGGCAGCAGTACTTC. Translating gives CASSSALAGGGQQYF.

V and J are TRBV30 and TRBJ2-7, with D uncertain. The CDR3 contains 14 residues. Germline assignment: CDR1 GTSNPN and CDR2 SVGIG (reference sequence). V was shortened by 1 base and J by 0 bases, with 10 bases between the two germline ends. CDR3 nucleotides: TGTGCCTGGAGTGCCCGATCCCACTCCTACGAGCAGTACTTC. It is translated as CAWSARSHSYEQYF.

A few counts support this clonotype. CDR3 sequence reads: CAISAGKIYEQYF. CDR3 DNA sequence: TGTGCCATCAGCGCAGGGAAGATTTACGAGCAGTACTTC. V is TRBV10-3 and J is TRBJ2-7; possibly TRBD1 for D (5 bases). V lost 6 bases to trimming and J lost 4 bases, with 13 bases between them. This CDR3 is built from 13 residues. Germline V gene data show CDR1 as ENHRY and CDR2 as SYGVKD.

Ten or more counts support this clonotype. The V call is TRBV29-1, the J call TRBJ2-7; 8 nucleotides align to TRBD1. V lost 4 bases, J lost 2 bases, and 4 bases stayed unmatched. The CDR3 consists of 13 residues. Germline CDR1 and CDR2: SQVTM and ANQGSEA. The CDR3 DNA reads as TGCAGCGTTGTGACAGGGGCAGCCTACGAGCAGTACTTC. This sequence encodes CSVVTGAAYEQYF.

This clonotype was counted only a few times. CDR3 sequence reads: CASSLNRPRTGVETQYF. For the CDR3, the DNA is TGTGCCAGCAGTTTGAACCGACCGCGGACAGGGGTGGAGACCCAGTACTTC. The rearrangement joins TRBV6-5 to TRBJ2-5, with TRBD1 identical over 9 bases. Germline lookup yields CDR1 MNHEY and CDR2 SVGAGI. V was pared by 4 bases and J by 5 bases, with 14 bases of the junction left unmatched. CDR3 length: 17 residues.

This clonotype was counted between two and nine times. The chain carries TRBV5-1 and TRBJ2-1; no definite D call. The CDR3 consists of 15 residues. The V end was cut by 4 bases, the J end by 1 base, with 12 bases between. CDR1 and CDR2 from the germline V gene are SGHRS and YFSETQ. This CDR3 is CASSLIAGSYNEQFF. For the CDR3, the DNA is TGCGCCAGCAGCCTCATAGCTGGGTCCTACAATGAGCAGTTCTTC.

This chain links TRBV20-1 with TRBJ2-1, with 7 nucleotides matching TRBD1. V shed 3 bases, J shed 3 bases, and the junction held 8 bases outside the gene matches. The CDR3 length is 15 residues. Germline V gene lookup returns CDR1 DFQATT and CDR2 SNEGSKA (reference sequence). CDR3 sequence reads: CSARGDSQFYNEQFF. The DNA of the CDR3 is TGCAGTGCTAGGGGGGACAGTCAATTCTACAATGAGCAGTTCTTC.

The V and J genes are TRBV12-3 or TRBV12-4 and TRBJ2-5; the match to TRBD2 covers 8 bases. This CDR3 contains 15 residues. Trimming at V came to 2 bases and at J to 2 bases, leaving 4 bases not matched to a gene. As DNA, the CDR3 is TGTGCCAGCAGTTTATCCGGGGGGGGGCAAGAGACCCAGTACTTC. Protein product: CASSLSGGGQETQYF.

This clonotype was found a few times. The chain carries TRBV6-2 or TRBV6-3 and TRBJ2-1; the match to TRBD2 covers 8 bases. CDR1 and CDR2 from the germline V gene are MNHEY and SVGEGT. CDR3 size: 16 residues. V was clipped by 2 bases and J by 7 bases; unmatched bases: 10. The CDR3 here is CASSYRTGASGNEQFF. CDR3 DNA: TGTGCCAGCAGTTACAGGACTGGGGCTAGCGGGAATGAGCAGTTCTTC.

CDR3 protein: CSAGAAGGSYEQYF. CDR3 sequence (DNA): TGCAGTGCTGGAGCGGCGGGAGGCTCCTACGAGCAGTACTTC. This chain joins TRBV20-1 and TRBJ2-7, with 8 bases matching TRBD2. Germline CDR1 reads DFQATT; CDR2 reads SNEGSKA (reference sequence). The CDR3 is 14 amino acids. V shed 5 bases, J shed 0 bases, and the junction held 6 bases outside the gene matches.

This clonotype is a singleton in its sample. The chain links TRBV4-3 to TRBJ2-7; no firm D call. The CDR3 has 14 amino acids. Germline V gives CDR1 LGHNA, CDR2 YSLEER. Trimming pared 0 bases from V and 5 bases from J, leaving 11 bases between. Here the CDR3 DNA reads TGCGCCAGCAGCCAAGATCGGAGCGCCAACGAGCAGTACTTC. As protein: CASSQDRSANEQYF.

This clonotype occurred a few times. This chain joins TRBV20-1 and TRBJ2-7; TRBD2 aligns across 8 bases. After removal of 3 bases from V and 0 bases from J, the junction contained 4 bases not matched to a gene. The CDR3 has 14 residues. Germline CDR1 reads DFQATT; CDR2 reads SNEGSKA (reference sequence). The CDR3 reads CSASSGTSSYEQYF. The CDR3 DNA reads TGCAGTGCTAGTAGCGGGACCTCCTCCTACGAGCAGTACTTC.

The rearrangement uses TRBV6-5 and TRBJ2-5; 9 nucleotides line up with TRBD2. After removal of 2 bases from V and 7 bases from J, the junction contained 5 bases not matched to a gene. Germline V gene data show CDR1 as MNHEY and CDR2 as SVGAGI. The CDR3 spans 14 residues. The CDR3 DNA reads TGTGCCAGCAGTTACGTGGCGGGGGGGGGGACCCAGTACTTC. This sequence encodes CASSYVAGGGTQYF.

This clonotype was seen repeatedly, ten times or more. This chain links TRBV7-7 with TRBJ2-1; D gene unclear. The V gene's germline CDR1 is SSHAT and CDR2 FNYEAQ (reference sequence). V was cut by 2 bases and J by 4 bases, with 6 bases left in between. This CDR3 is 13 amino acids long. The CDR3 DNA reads TGTGCCAGCAGCTTAAGTCAGTACAATGAGCAGTTCTTC. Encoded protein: CASSLSQYNEQFF.

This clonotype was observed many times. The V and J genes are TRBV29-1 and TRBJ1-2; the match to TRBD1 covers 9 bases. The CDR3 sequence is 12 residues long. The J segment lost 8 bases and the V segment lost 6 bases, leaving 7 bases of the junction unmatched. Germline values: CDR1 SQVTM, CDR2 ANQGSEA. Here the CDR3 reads CSVQHGTGGYTF. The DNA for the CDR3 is TGCAGCGTCCAACACGGGACAGGGGGCTACACCTTC.

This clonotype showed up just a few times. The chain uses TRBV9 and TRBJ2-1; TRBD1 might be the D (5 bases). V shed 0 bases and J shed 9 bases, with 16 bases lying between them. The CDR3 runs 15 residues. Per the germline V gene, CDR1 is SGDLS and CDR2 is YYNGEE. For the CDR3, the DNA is TGTGCCAGCAGCGTAGCTACGGACCAAAGGGGTGAGCAGTTCTTC. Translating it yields CASSVATDQRGEQFF.

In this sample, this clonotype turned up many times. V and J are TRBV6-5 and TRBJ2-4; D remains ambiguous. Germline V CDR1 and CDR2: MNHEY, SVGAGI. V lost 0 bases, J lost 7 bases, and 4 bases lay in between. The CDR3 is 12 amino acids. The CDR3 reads CASSYSGNIQYF. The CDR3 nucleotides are TGTGCCAGCAGTTACTCCGGGAACATTCAGTACTTC.

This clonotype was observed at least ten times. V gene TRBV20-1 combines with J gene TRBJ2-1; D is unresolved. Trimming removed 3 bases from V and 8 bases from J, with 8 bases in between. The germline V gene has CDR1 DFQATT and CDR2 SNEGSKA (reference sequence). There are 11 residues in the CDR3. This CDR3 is CSARADHEQFF. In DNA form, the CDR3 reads TGCAGTGCTAGGGCAGACCATGAGCAGTTCTTC.

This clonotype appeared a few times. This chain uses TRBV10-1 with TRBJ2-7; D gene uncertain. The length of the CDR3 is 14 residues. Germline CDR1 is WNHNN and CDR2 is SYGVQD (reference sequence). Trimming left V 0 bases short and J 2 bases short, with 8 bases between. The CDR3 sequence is CASSESGKPYEQYF. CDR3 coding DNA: TGCGCCAGCAGTGAGTCGGGCAAACCCTACGAGCAGTACTTC.

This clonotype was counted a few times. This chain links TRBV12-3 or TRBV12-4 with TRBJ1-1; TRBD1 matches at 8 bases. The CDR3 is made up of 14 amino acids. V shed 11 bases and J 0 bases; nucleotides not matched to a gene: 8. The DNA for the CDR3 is TGTGCCTCCCGAGGACAGGGCTTGAACACTGAAGCTTTCTTT. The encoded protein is CASRGQGLNTEAFF.

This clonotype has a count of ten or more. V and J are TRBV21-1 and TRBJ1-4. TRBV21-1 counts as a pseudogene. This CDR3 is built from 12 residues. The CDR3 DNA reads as TGTGCCAGCAGAAAGGGGGTGGATGGTCTGTTTTTT. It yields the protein CASRKGVDGLFF.

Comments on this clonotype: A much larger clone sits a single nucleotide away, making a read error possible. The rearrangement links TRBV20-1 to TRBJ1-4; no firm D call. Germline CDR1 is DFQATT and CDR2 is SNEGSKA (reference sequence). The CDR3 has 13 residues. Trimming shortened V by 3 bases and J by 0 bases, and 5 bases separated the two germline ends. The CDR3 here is CSARDPTNEKLFF. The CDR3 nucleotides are TGCAGTGCTAGGGACCCAACTAATGAAAAACTGTTTTTT.